The present entry profiles one T cell receptor beta chain with its context. Its target is not known. This CDR3 has 12 residues. Germline V CDR1 and CDR2: MDHEN, SYDVKM. V was clipped by 6 bases and J by 4 bases, with 6 bases between them. This sample was taken from a study of OX40 agonist ivuxolimab in advanced cancers. Produced via immunoSEQ multiplex PCR; TCRdb's table is partial and in-frame only. The data show about 100,000 clones, with more than 95% seen just once and around 2% held by the top ten. General study results and limits: Antigen specificity of clonally expanded peripheral T cells was not established. At 0.1 to 3.0 mg/kg, clonal expansion of CD4+ and CD8+ blood T cells had occurred by week 6.

This TCR was recovered from an adult with an advanced solid tumor such as melanoma, head and neck, liver or kidney cancer. Sequenced material: CD4+ or CD8+ T cells sorted from blood, taken in a trial of the OX40 agonist ivuxolimab. V usage is TRBV28 and J usage is TRBJ1-4; no clear D. CDR3 DNA: TGTGCCAGCAGGTTGATTAATGAAAAACTGTTTTTT. It yields the protein CASRLINEKLFF.